The clone carrying this T cell receptor (beta chain) has a single count. The antigen remains undetermined. This entry belongs to a study of OX40 agonist ivuxolimab in advanced cancers. Study details: Patients in the trial were receiving intravenous ivuxolimab every 2 weeks, at doses of 0.01 to 10 mg/kg.

Blood samples were obtained at baseline, cycle 4 day 1, and cycle 7 day 1. Study-level findings and limits: Determination of antigen specificity was not performed for the expanded peripheral T cells. It was also the case that some nonresponders had low normalized T-cell clonal expansion.

The V gene's germline CDR1 is LNHNV and CDR2 YYDKDF (reference sequence). There are 13 residues in the CDR3. Trimming pared 9 bases from V and 3 bases from J, leaving 12 bases between. The protocol was immunoSEQ multiplex PCR, while the TCRdb copy is restricted to in-frame clones and leaves out a portion. This sample has about 6,300 clones, with 70% found just once. The sequencing here drew on CD4+ or CD8+ T cells sorted from blood, taken in a trial of the OX40 agonist ivuxolimab. The chain recombines TRBV15 with TRBJ1-5; TRBD1 might be the D (5 bases). The receptor's source is an adult with an advanced solid tumor such as melanoma, head and neck, liver or kidney cancer. CDR3 DNA sequence: TGTGCCACGGGGGAGGGAATCAATCAGCCCCAGCATTTT. It translates to CATGEGINQPQHF.